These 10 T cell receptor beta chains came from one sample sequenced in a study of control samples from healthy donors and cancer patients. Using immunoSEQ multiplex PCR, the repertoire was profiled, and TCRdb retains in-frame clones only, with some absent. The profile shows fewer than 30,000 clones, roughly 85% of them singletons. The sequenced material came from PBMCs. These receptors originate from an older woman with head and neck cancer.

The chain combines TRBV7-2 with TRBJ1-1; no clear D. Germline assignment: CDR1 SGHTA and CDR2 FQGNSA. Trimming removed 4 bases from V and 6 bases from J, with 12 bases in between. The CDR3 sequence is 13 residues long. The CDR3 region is CASSYRFLAEAFF. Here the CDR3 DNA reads TGTGCCAGCAGCTACAGATTCCTGGCTGAAGCTTTCTTT.

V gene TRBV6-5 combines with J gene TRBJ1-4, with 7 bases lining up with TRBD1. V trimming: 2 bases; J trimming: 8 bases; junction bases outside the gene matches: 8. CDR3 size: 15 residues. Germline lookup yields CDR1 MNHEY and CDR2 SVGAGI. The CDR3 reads CASSYHGQGGEKLFF. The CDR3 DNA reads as TGTGCCAGCAGTTACCACGGGCAGGGGGGCGAAAAACTGTTTTTT.

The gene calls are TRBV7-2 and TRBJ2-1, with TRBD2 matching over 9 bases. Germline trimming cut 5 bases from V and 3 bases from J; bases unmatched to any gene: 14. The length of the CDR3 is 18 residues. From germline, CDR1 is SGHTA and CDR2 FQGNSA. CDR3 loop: CASSPGIGGSGSYNEQFF. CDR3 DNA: TGTGCCAGCAGCCCAGGGATCGGGGGTAGCGGGAGCTACAATGAGCAGTTCTTC. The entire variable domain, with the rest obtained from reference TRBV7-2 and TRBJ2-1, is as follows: GAGVSQSPSNKVTEKGKDVELRCDPISGHTALYWYRQSLGQGLEFLIYFQGNSAPDKSGLPSDRFSAERTGGSVSTLTIQRTQQEDSAVYLCASSPGIGGSGSYNEQFFGPGTRLTVL.

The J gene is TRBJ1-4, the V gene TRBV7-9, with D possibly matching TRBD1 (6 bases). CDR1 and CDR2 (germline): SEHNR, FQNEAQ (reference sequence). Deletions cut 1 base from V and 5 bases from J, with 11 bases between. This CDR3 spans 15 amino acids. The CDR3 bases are TGTGCCAGCAGCTTAGTAGGGGGGCCGAATGAAAAACTGTTTTTT. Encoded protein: CASSLVGGPNEKLFF.

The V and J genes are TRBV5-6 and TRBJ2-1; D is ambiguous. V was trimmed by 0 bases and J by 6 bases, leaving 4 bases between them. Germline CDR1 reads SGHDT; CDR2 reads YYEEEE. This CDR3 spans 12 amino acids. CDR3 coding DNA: TGTGCCAGCAGCTTGGCCTTCAATGAGCAGTTCTTC. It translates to CASSLAFNEQFF.

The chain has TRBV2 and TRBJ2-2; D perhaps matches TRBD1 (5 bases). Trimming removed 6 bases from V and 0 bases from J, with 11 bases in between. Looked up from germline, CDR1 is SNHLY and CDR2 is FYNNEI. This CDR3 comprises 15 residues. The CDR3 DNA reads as TGTGCCAGCAGATTACAGGCGGCGAACACCGGGGAGCTGTTTTTT. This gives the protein CASRLQAANTGELFF. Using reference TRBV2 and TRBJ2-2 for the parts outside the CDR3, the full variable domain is EPEVTQTPSHQVTQMGQEVILRCVPISNHLYFYWYRQILGQKVEFLVSFYNNEISEKSEIFDDQFSVERPDGSNFTLKIRSTKLEDSAMYFCASRLQAANTGELFFGEGSRLTVL.

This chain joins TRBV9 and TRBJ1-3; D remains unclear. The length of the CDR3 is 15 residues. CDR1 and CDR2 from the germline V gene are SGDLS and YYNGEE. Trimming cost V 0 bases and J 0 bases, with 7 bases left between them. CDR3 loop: CASSVDGRSGNTIYF. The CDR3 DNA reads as TGTGCCAGCAGCGTAGACGGCCGCTCTGGAAACACCATATATTTT.

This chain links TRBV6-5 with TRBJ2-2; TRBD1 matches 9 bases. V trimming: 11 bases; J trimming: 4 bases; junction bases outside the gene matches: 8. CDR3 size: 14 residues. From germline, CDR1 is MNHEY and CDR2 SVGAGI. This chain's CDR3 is CASTGTGRTGELFF. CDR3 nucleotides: TGTGCCTCCACCGGGACAGGGCGCACCGGGGAGCTGTTTTTT.

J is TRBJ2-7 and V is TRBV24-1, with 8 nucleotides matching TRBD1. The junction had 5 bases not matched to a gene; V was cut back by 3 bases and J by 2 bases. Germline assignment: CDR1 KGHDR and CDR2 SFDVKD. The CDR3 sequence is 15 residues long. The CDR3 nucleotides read TGTGCCACCAGTGATGCTGACAGGGGACCCTACGAGCAGTACTTC. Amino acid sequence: CATSDADRGPYEQYF.

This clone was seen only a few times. This CDR3 reads CASSISGPSTDTQYF. CDR3 nucleotide sequence: TGTGCCAGCAGCATTAGCGGGCCTAGCACAGATACGCAGTATTTT. V and J are TRBV7-2 and TRBJ2-3; TRBD2 matches 7 bases. Germline V gives CDR1 SGHTA, CDR2 FQGNSA. After removal of 5 bases from V and 0 bases from J, the junction contained 5 bases not matched to a gene. The CDR3 covers 15 residues.